A single T cell receptor beta chain is shown here with its context. This specimen belongs to a study of cytomegalovirus exposure and HLA in healthy donors. CDR1 and CDR2 (germline): SNHLY, FYNNEI. The CDR3 is made up of 15 amino acids. The V and J ends lost 6 bases and 6 bases respectively, with 17 bases between them. TCRdb keeps only in-frame clones here, not all; method: immunoSEQ multiplex PCR. This table holds over 75,000 clones, approximately 90% found once. The clonotype was recovered from a man in his thirties or forties in good health and CMV-seronegative. The specimen was PBMCs. V and J are TRBV2 and TRBJ1-4, with D perhaps TRBD1 (6 bases). This chain's CDR3 is CASSPRAGADEKLFF. DNA of the CDR3: TGTGCCAGCAGCCCAAGGGCAGGGGCGGATGAAAAACTGTTTTTT.